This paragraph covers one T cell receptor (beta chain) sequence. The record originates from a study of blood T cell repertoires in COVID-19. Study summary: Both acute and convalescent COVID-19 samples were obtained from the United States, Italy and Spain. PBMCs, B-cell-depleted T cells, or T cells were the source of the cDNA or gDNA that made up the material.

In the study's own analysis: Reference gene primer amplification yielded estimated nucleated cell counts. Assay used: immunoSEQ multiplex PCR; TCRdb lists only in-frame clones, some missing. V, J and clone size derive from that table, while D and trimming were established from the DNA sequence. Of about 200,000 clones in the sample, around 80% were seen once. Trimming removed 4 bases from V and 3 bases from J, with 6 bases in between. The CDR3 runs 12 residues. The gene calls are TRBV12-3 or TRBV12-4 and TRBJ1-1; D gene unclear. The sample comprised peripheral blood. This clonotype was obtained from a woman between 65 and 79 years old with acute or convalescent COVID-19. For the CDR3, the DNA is TGTGCCAGCAGTTACGGGGACACTGAAGCTTTCTTT. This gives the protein CASSYGDTEAFF.